The 19 T cell receptor beta chains listed next were all sequenced from one sample in a study of CD8+ T cells in alopecia areata. cDNA prepared by RNA extraction and subsequent reverse transcription served as the template for sequencing. Profiling relied on immunoSEQ multiplex PCR, and the TCRdb table lists in-frame clones only, not all of them. Of around 150,000 clones in the sample, around 60% were seen once. Indicated treatment: oral pan-JAK inhibitor, 5-10 mg twice daily. The sequenced sample was CD4+ T cells sorted from blood, obtained at week 24, from a patient treated with tofacitinib. The origin of the receptors is a human donor with alopecia areata.

This chain links TRBV29-1 with TRBJ2-7, with 7 bases matching TRBD1. V was clipped by 4 bases and J by 2 bases; unmatched bases: 8. This CDR3 is built from 14 residues. Per the germline V gene, CDR1 is SQVTM and CDR2 is ANQGSEA. In nucleotides, the CDR3 is TGCAGCGTTGTCAGACAGGGTCGAACCTACGAGCAGTACTTC. Its protein product is CSVVRQGRTYEQYF.

This chain connects TRBV7-9 to TRBJ1-6; D is ambiguous. V lost 1 base to trimming and J lost 0 bases, with 7 bases between them. CDR1 is SEHNR, CDR2 FQNEAQ, per germline (reference sequence). The CDR3 is made up of 16 amino acids. CDR3 loop: CASSLGRSSYNSPLHF. The CDR3 bases are TGTGCCAGCAGCTTAGGGAGAAGCTCCTATAATTCACCCCTCCACTTT.

There are a few counts of this clone. The V call is TRBV23-1, the J call TRBJ1-1, with D hard to call. TRBV23-1 is an open reading frame, and its role is uncertain. This CDR3 spans 14 amino acids. V was clipped by 0 bases and J by 2 bases, with 7 bases between them. In DNA, the CDR3 is TGCGCCAGCAGTCAATCGGTCCCTAACACTGAAGCTTTCTTT. As protein: CASSQSVPNTEAFF.

The rearrangement joins TRBV6-5 to TRBJ1-2; 8 bases line up with TRBD1. This CDR3 comprises 15 residues. The germline CDR1 and CDR2 sequences are MNHEY and SVGAGI. J was trimmed by 3 bases and V by 5 bases; bases with no gene match: 8. The CDR3 here is CASSGRQGMDYGYTF. Written as DNA, the CDR3 is TGTGCCAGCAGTGGACGACAGGGGATGGACTATGGCTACACCTTC.

The CDR3 DNA reads as TGTGCCAGCAGCTTAGGCAGGGGCGAGCAGTTCTTC. This sequence encodes CASSLGRGEQFF. The chain carries TRBV13 and TRBJ2-1, with a possible D match to TRBD1 (6 bases). In germline, CDR1 is PRHDT, CDR2 FYEKMQ (reference sequence). CDR3 length equals 12 residues. V was clipped by 0 bases and J by 10 bases, with 7 bases between them. The entire variable domain, with the rest obtained from reference TRBV13 and TRBJ2-1, is as follows: AAGVIQSPRHLIKEKRETATLKCYPIPRHDTVYWYQQGPGQDPQFLISFYEKMQSDKGSIPDRFSAQQFSDYHSELNMSSLELGDSALYFCASSLGRGEQFFGPGTRLTVL.

The chain recombines TRBV10-3 with TRBJ1-2; possibly TRBD1 for D (6 bases). Germline CDR1 reads ENHRY; CDR2 reads SYGVKD. The CDR3 loop spans 15 amino acids. The V gene lost 4 bases and the J gene lost 4 bases, with 16 bases spanning the gap. The CDR3 DNA sequence: TGTGCCATCAGTGCATCAGGGGCGCAGGGCTATGGCTACACCTTC. Protein product: CAISASGAQGYGYTF.

The chain uses TRBV7-9 and TRBJ2-3; D unresolved. There are 14 residues in the CDR3. In germline, CDR1 is SEHNR, CDR2 FQNEAQ (reference sequence). The ends were cut back, 1 base at V and 6 bases at J, with 11 bases in the middle. For the CDR3, the DNA is TGTGCCAGCAGCTTAGACACCTCTTGGGATACGCAGTATTTT. Protein: CASSLDTSWDTQYF.

This clone came up once. The sample holds other DNA sequences that translate to the same CDR3. V and J are TRBV19 and TRBJ1-2; no definite D call. V was clipped by 6 bases and J by 4 bases, with 6 bases between them. CDR3 length: 11 amino acids. CDR1 is LNHDA and CDR2 is SQIVND in the germline V gene (reference sequence). CDR3 sequence (DNA): TGTGCCAGTAGATCTAGCTATGGCTACACCTTC. This sequence encodes CASRSSYGYTF.

Only a few counts were recorded for this clone. The CDR3 protein is CASLWERIPLAGYTF. CDR3 bases: TGTGCCAGCTTATGGGAACGGATCCCTCTGGCGGGCTACACCTTC. The chain couples TRBV6-5 to TRBJ1-2; D gene unclear. CDR3 length: 15 residues. V was clipped by 8 bases and J by 8 bases, with 24 bases between them. Germline V gene lookup returns CDR1 MNHEY and CDR2 SVGAGI.

The rearrangement joins TRBV15 to TRBJ2-7; possible D gene TRBD1, 5 bases. V dropped 1 base and J dropped 6 bases, with 13 bases sitting between them. The CDR3 consists of 14 residues. From germline, CDR1 is LNHNV and CDR2 YYDKDF (reference sequence). CDR3 sequence: CATSRAGLDGEQYF. The CDR3, as DNA: TGTGCCACCAGCAGAGCAGGGTTAGATGGCGAGCAGTACTTC.

There are a few counts of this clone. The rearrangement links TRBV27 to TRBJ1-6; D perhaps matches TRBD1 (5 bases). CDR3 length: 10 amino acids. The V gene lost 8 bases and the J gene lost 9 bases, with 5 bases spanning the gap. The V gene's germline CDR1 is MNHEY and CDR2 SMNVEV (reference sequence). The CDR3 here is CASGGSPLHF. In nucleotides, the CDR3 is TGTGCCAGCGGGGGTTCACCCCTCCACTTT.

DNA for the CDR3: TGTGCCAGCCGGGACTCTCCCTATGGCTACACCTTC. The encoded protein is CASRDSPYGYTF. This chain joins TRBV2 and TRBJ1-2, with D perhaps TRBD1 (5 bases). V lost 8 bases to trimming and J lost 4 bases, with 11 bases between them. The length of the CDR3 is 12 residues. The V gene's germline CDR1 is SNHLY and CDR2 FYNNEI.

This chain joins TRBV25-1 and TRBJ1-5; 7 bases fit TRBD1. V lost 9 bases to trimming and J lost 5 bases; unmatched junction nucleotides: 4. The CDR3 totals 12 residues. CDR1 is MGHDK and CDR2 is SYGVNS in the germline V gene. This CDR3 reads CASGQGDQPQHF. CDR3 DNA sequence: TGTGCCAGTGGTCAGGGGGATCAGCCCCAGCATTTT.

This chain joins TRBV30 and TRBJ2-2; TRBD2 matches 10 bases. The CDR3 is 14 amino acids. Losses at the gene ends were 3 bases for V and 3 bases for J; bases not matched to a gene: 1. Per germline, CDR1 GTSNPN and CDR2 SVGIG (reference sequence). CDR3 coding DNA: TGTGCCTGGAGACTAGCGGGATACACCGGGGAGCTGTTTTTT. Translating it yields CAWRLAGYTGELFF.

The chain has TRBV20-1 and TRBJ1-2; D perhaps matches TRBD1 (5 bases). Germline V gene data show CDR1 as DFQATT and CDR2 as SNEGSKA (reference sequence). CDR3 size: 11 residues. Trimming pared 7 bases from V and 4 bases from J, leaving 10 bases between. The CDR3 nucleotides read TGCAGTGTGGTGGGGGGCTATGGCTACACCTTC. It yields the protein CSVVGGYGYTF.

This chain's CDR3 is CSVSTSVAGELFF. The CDR3 DNA reads as TGCAGCGTGTCCACTAGTGTAGCCGGGGAGCTGTTTTTT. The J gene is TRBJ2-2, the V gene TRBV29-1, with D perhaps matching TRBD2 (5 bases). Trimming pared 6 bases from V and 6 bases from J, leaving 14 bases between. The CDR3 has 13 amino acids. CDR1 and CDR2 (germline): SQVTM, ANQGSEA.

In its sample, this clone was seen a few times. The CDR3 spells CSVAHGNSGYEQYF. CDR3 sequence (DNA): TGCAGCGTCGCCCATGGGAATTCTGGATACGAGCAGTACTTC. The chain uses TRBV29-1 and TRBJ2-7; D is unresolved. V was cut by 6 bases and J by 4 bases, with 19 bases left in between. There are 14 residues in the CDR3. In germline, CDR1 is SQVTM, CDR2 ANQGSEA.

The chain has TRBV29-1 and TRBJ1-1, with 7 bases identical to TRBD1. Germline lookup yields CDR1 SQVTM and CDR2 ANQGSEA. The CDR3 contains 13 residues. J was trimmed by 4 bases and V by 6 bases; bases with no gene match: 8. The CDR3: CSVRGRGGTEAFF. CDR3 nucleotide sequence: TGCAGCGTGCGCGGCAGGGGGGGCACTGAAGCTTTCTTT.

The CDR3 DNA follows: TGCAGCGTGGGACAGACAGGGGGGAGGACTGAAGCTTTCTTT. Amino acid sequence: CSVGQTGGRTEAFF. This chain joins TRBV29-1 and TRBJ1-1; 9 bases map to TRBD1. Germline CDR1 reads SQVTM; CDR2 reads ANQGSEA. The CDR3 length is 14 residues. The V segment lost 6 bases and the J segment 5 bases; nucleotides outside the gene matches: 10. Supplemented by reference TRBV29-1 and TRBJ1-1, the full variable domain reads SAVISQKPSRDICQRGTSLTIQCQVDSQVTMMFWYRQQPGQSLTLIATANQGSEATYESGFVIDKFPISRPNLTFSTLTVSNMSPEDSSIYLCSVGQTGGRTEAFFGQGTRLTVV.